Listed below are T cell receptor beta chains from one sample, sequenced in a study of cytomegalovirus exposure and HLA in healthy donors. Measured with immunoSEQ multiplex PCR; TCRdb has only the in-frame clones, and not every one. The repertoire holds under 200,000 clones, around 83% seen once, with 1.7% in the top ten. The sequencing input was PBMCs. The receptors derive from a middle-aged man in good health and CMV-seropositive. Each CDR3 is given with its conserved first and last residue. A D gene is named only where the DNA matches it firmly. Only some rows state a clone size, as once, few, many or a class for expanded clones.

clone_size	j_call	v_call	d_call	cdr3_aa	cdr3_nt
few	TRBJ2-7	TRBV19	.	CASSIRTESYEQYF	TGTGCCAGTAGTATCCGGACAGAATCCTACGAGCAGTACTTC
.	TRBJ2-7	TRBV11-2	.	CASSLDLGGEQYF	TGTGCCAGCAGCTTAGATCTTGGCGGCGAGCAGTACTTC
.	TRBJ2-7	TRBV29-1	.	CSPNRPAQALYEQYF	TGCAGCCCCAACCGTCCGGCACAGGCTCTCTACGAGCAGTACTTC
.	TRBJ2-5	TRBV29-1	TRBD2	CSVTGTSGTETQYF	TGCAGCGTCACCGGGACTAGCGGGACAGAGACCCAGTACTTC
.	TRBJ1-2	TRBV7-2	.	CASSFGGGNYGYTF	TGTGCCAGCAGCTTTGGGGGGGGAAACTATGGCTACACCTTC
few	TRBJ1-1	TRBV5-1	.	CASREGQSKTEAFF	TGCGCCAGCAGAGAAGGACAGAGCAAAACTGAAGCTTTCTTT
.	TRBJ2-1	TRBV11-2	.	CASSFQRATNEQFF	TGTGCCAGCAGCTTCCAGCGGGCGACCAATGAGCAGTTCTTC
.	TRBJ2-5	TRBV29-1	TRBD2	CSVDAGGTETQYF	TGCAGCGTTGATGCCGGGGGGACGGAGACCCAGTACTTC
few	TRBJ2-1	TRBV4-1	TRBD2	CASSQVAGRPYNEQFF	TGCGCCAGCAGCCAAGTAGCGGGACGGCCCTACAATGAGCAGTTCTTC
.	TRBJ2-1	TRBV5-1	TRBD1	CASSGRTGGSYNEQFF	TGCGCCAGCAGCGGACGGACAGGGGGCTCCTACAATGAGCAGTTCTTC
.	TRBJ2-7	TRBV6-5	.	CASRRHEEIFYEQYF	TGTGCCAGCAGGAGGCACGAGGAGATATTCTACGAGCAGTACTTC
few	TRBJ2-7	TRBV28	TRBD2	CASTWGRVGLAGVGEQYF	TGTGCCAGCACCTGGGGCAGGGTCGGACTAGCGGGAGTCGGGGAGCAGTACTTC
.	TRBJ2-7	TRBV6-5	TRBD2	CASSYVRGGSSYEQYF	TGTGCCAGCAGTTACGTCCGGGGAGGGAGCTCCTACGAGCAGTACTTC
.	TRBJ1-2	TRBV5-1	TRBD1	CASSLYRGAYGYTF	TGCGCCAGCAGCTTATACAGGGGGGCCTATGGCTACACCTTC
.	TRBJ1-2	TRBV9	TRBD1	CASSVGGQQYYGYTF	TGTGCCAGCAGCGTAGGGGGACAGCAGTACTATGGCTACACCTTC
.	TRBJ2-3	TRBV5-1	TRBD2	CASSSRLAGVAREDTQYF	TGCGCCAGCAGCTCCCGACTAGCGGGAGTAGCAAGAGAAGATACGCAGTATTTT
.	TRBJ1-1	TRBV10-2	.	CASSEDRTTEAFF	TGCGCCAGCAGTGAGGACAGGACGACTGAAGCTTTCTTT
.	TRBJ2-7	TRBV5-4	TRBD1	CASSPGQYYEQYF	TGTGCCAGCAGCCCGGGACAGTACTACGAGCAGTACTTC
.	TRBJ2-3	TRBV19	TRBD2	CASSIAGRVTDTQYF	TGTGCCAGTAGTATAGCCGGGAGGGTCACAGATACGCAGTATTTT
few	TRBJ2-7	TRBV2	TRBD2	CASSDLTSGRDRAYEQYF	TGTGCCAGCAGTGATTTGACTAGCGGGAGGGACCGGGCCTACGAGCAGTACTTC
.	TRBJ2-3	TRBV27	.	CASSLSLTDTQYF	TGTGCCAGCAGTCTATCTTTAACAGATACGCAGTATTTT
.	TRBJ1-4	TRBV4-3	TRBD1	CASSQGTGTGGEKLFF	TGCGCCAGCAGCCAAGGGACAGGGACAGGGGGTGAAAAACTGTTTTTT
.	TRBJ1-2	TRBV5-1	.	CASSGVDSYGYTF	TGCGCCAGCAGCGGGGTGGACAGCTATGGCTACACCTTC
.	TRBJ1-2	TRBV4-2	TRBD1	CASSQEGQNYGYTF	TGTGCCAGCAGCCAAGAGGGACAGAACTATGGCTACACCTTC
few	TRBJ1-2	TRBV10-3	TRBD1	CAISPTGDGYTF	TGTGCCATCAGCCCGACAGGGGACGGCTACACCTTC
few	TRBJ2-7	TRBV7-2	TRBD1	CASSRRTGDLWEQYF	TGTGCCAGCAGCCGCAGGACAGGGGACCTATGGGAGCAGTACTTC
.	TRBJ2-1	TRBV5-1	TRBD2	CASSLELAGGNEQFF	TGCGCCAGCAGCTTGGAACTAGCGGGGGGCAATGAGCAGTTCTTC
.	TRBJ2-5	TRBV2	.	CASSEEGMGETQYF	TGTGCCAGCAGTGAAGAGGGGATGGGAGAGACCCAGTACTTC
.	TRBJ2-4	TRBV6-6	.	CASSYGNLGNIQYF	TGTGCCAGCAGTTACGGCAACCTCGGGAACATTCAGTACTTC
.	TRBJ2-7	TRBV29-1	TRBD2	CSVRSGRSEQYF	TGCAGCGTTCGTAGCGGGAGATCCGAGCAGTACTTC
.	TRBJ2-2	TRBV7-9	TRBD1	CASSVTAGTGLSGELFF	TGTGCCAGCAGCGTCACGGCCGGGACAGGGTTGTCCGGGGAGCTGTTTTTT
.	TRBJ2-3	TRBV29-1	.	CSGGTGTDTQYF	TGCAGCGGCGGGACTGGGACAGATACGCAGTATTTT
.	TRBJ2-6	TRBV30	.	CAWISSHPGANVLTF	TGTGCCTGGATTTCCAGTCACCCTGGGGCCAACGTCCTGACTTTC
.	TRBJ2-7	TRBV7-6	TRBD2	CASSLVAGGPGEQYF	TGTGCCAGCAGCTTAGTAGCGGGAGGGCCGGGCGAGCAGTACTTC
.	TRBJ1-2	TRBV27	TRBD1	CASSPSQGETTYGYTF	TGTGCCAGCAGTCCCTCCCAGGGGGAGACTACTTATGGCTACACCTTC
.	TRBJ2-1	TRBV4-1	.	CASSLIDEQFF	TGCGCCAGCAGCCTTATAGATGAGCAGTTCTTC
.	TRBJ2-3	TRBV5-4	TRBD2	CASSLAGWSDTQYF	TGTGCCAGCAGCCTAGCGGGGTGGTCAGATACGCAGTATTTT
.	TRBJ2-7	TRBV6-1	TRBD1	CASSLGQHYSYEQYF	TGTGCCAGCAGCTTGGGACAGCATTACTCCTACGAGCAGTACTTC
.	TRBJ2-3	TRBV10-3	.	CATNLEEGTDTQYF	TGTGCCACCAATCTAGAGGAGGGCACAGATACGCAGTATTTT
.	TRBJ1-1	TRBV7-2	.	CAIPVGQGSTEAFF	TGTGCCATCCCAGTCGGGCAGGGGAGCACTGAAGCTTTCTTT
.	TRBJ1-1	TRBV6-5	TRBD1	CASSYSGTANTEAFF	TGTGCCAGCAGTTATTCCGGGACAGCGAACACTGAAGCTTTCTTT
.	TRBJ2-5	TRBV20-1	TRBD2	CSARGGGTQYF	TGCAGTGCTAGAGGGGGGGGGACCCAGTACTTC
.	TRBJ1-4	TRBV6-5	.	CASGGRVNEKLFF	TGTGCCAGCGGGGGCAGGGTGAATGAAAAACTGTTTTTT
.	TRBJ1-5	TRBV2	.	CASTETGGDQPQHF	TGTGCCAGCACCGAAACAGGAGGGGACCAGCCCCAGCATTTT
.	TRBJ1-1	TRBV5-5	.	CASSSGWWQNTEAFF	TGTGCCAGCAGCTCCGGGTGGTGGCAGAACACTGAAGCTTTCTTT
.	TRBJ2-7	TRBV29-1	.	CSVRTAWSSYEQYF	TGCAGCGTACGAACTGCCTGGAGCTCCTACGAGCAGTACTTC
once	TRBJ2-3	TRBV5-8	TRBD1	CASTKRGRSDTQYF	TGTGCCAGCACTAAGAGGGGGCGGTCAGATACGCAGTATTTT
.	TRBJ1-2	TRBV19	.	CASSIAGHGYTF	TGTGCCAGTAGTATAGCCGGTCATGGCTACACCTTC
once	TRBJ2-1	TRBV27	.	CASRSVPQGSGYNEQFF	TGTGCCAGCCGTTCGGTCCCCCAGGGTAGTGGGTACAATGAGCAGTTCTTC
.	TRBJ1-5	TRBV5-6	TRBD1	CASSSTGAGQGFQPQHF	TGTGCCAGCAGCTCGACGGGGGCGGGACAGGGATTTCAGCCCCAGCATTTT
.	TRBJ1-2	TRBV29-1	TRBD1	CSVWDRVYGYTF	TGCAGCGTCTGGGACAGAGTATATGGCTACACCTTC
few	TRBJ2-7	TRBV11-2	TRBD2	CASSLQGTSGNHEQYF	TGTGCCAGCAGCTTACAAGGGACTAGCGGGAACCACGAGCAGTACTTC
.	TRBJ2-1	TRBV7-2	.	CASSLVKAAGHEQFF	TGTGCCAGCAGCTTAGTCAAGGCAGCGGGCCATGAGCAGTTCTTC